These T cell receptor beta chains were read from a single sample in a study of shared clonotypes between healthy human individuals. Assay used: immunoSEQ multiplex PCR; TCRdb lists only in-frame clones, some missing. The sample has some 2,000,000 clones; around 95% are singletons. What was sequenced was naive CD4+ T cells sorted from blood. The receptors stem from a man aged 18 to 29 in good health. The CDR3 runs from the conserved cysteine through the conserved F or W. D genes are given only for firm matches. A clone size is listed for some rows: how often the clone was seen (once, few, many), or a class if it is expanded.

clone size,V gene,D gene,J gene,CDR3 protein,CDR3 DNA
once,TRBV7-2,TRBD2,TRBJ2-6,CASSPGRAGANVLTF,TGTGCCAGCAGCCCTGGGAGGGCAGGCGCCAACGTCCTGACTTTC
.,TRBV19,.,TRBJ1-1,CASYMNTEAFF,TGTGCCAGTTACATGAACACTGAAGCTTTCTTT
.,TRBV2,.,TRBJ2-5,CASSGESYQETQYF,TGTGCCAGCAGTGGGGAGAGCTACCAAGAGACCCAGTACTTC
.,TRBV19,.,TRBJ2-4,CASQGRGPGIQYF,TGTGCCAGTCAGGGACGGGGGCCGGGCATTCAGTACTTC
.,TRBV5-1,TRBD1,TRBJ1-2,CASSYSTGGRLRANYGYTF,TGCGCCAGCAGCTATAGTACAGGGGGCCGTCTCAGGGCTAACTATGGCTACACCTTC
.,TRBV10-3,TRBD2,TRBJ2-5,CAISPSGTGEETQYF,TGTGCCATCAGCCCTAGCGGGACGGGGGAGGAGACCCAGTACTTC
.,TRBV2,.,TRBJ2-3,CASSAGTGKPSTDTQYF,TGTGCCAGCAGTGCCGGGACTGGGAAGCCTAGCACAGATACGCAGTATTTT
.,TRBV18,.,TRBJ1-6,CASSPPGTLNSPLHF,TGTGCCAGCTCACCCCCTGGGACTCTTAATTCACCCCTCCACTTT
.,TRBV9,TRBD1,TRBJ1-6,CASGQVYNSPLHF,TGTGCCAGCGGACAGGTTTATAATTCACCCCTCCACTTT
.,TRBV19,TRBD2,TRBJ2-1,CASSIDGLAGNEQFF,TGTGCCAGTAGTATAGATGGACTAGCGGGCAATGAGCAGTTCTTC
.,TRBV5-6,.,TRBJ2-7,CASSLGGILAYEQYF,TGTGCCAGCAGCTTGGGGGGGATCCTGGCCTACGAGCAGTACTTC
.,TRBV10-2,.,TRBJ2-5,CASSELGRETQYF,TGCGCCAGCAGTGAGTTAGGCAGGGAGACCCAGTACTTC
.,TRBV4-3,TRBD2,TRBJ2-3,CASSQGRPLAVYSSTDTQYF,TGCGCCAGCAGCCAAGGTCGGCCCCTAGCGGTATACTCTAGCACAGATACGCAGTATTTT
.,TRBV28,.,TRBJ2-7,CASSLGAADIRGEEQYF,TGTGCCAGCAGTTTAGGGGCAGCGGATATCAGGGGAGAAGAGCAGTACTTC
.,TRBV7-2,TRBD1,TRBJ2-7,CASSLDDRGYEQYF,TGTGCCAGCAGCTTAGACGACAGGGGGTACGAGCAGTACTTC
.,TRBV30,.,TRBJ2-2,CARGSTGELFF,TGTGCGAGGGGCAGCACCGGGGAGCTGTTTTTT
.,TRBV6-5,.,TRBJ1-2,CASSDAARAFTF,TGTGCCAGCAGTGACGCCGCCAGGGCTTTCACCTTC
.,TRBV5-1,.,TRBJ1-1,CASSWRAVKDTEAFF,TGCGCCAGCAGCTGGAGGGCGGTTAAGGACACTGAAGCTTTCTTT
.,TRBV2,.,TRBJ2-1,CASSLRDSYEQFF,TGTGCCAGCAGTCTCCGGGACTCCTATGAGCAGTTCTTC
.,TRBV28,.,TRBJ2-3,CATQQGGLTDTQYF,TGTGCCACCCAGCAGGGGGGCCTAACAGATACGCAGTATTTT
few,TRBV7-9,.,TRBJ1-1,CASSLETEAFF,TGTGCCAGCAGCTTAGAGACTGAAGCTTTCTTT
.,TRBV19,TRBD1,TRBJ1-4,CASKTGGPTNEKLFF,TGTGCCAGTAAGACAGGGGGCCCGACTAATGAAAAACTGTTTTTT
.,TRBV7-2,TRBD1,TRBJ2-7,CASSVQGIEQYF,TGTGCCAGCAGCGTACAGGGGATCGAGCAGTACTTC
.,TRBV28,.,TRBJ1-1,CASAGTVGTEAFF,TGTGCCAGTGCCGGGACGGTGGGTACTGAAGCTTTCTTT
.,TRBV19,TRBD1,TRBJ2-3,CASTLDRAQDTQYF,TGTGCCAGTACCTTGGACAGGGCCCAAGATACGCAGTATTTT